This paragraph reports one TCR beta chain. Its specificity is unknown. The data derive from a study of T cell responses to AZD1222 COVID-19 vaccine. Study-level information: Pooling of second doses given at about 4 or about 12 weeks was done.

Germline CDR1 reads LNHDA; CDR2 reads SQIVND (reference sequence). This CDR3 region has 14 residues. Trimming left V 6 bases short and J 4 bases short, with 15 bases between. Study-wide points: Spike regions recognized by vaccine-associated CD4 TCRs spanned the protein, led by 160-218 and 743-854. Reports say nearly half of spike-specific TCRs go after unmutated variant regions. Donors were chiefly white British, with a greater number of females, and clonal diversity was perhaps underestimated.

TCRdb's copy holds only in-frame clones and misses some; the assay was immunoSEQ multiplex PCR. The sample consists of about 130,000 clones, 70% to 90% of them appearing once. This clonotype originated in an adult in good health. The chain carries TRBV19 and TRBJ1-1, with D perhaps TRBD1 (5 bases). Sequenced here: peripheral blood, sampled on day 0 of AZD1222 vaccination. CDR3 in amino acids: CASRWGDSATEAFF. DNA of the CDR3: TGTGCCAGTAGATGGGGAGACAGCGCCACTGAAGCTTTCTTT. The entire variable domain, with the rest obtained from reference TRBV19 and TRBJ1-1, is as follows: DGGITQSPKYLFRKEGQNVTLSCEQNLNHDAMYWYRQDPGQGLRLIYYSQIVNDFQKGDIAEGYSVSREKKESFPLTVTSAQKNPTAFYLCASRWGDSATEAFFGQGTRLTVV.